This T cell receptor (beta chain) stems from a study of blood T cell repertoires in COVID-19. Study-wide context: The United States, Italy and Spain were the sources of the acute and convalescent COVID-19 samples. Sources were T cells, B-cell-depleted T cells, or PBMCs; the material itself was cDNA or gDNA.

The CDR3 has 13 residues. Trimming removed 3 bases at V and 10 bases at J, with 11 bases between. Germline lookup yields CDR1 SGHKS and CDR2 YYEKEE (reference sequence). Original data processing: Counts of nucleated cells, estimated from reference gene primer amplification, were obtained. TCRdb's table, derived via immunoSEQ multiplex PCR, lists solely in-frame clones and lacks some. V and J calls and clone size are copied from that table; D and trimming were computed from the DNA. The sample has 100,000 or so clones, around four fifths seen once. This rearrangement joins TRBV5-5 to TRBJ1-6; D possibly corresponds to TRBD1 (6 bases). The sample comprised peripheral blood. This sequence was found in a man between 65 and 85 years old with active or convalescent COVID-19. The CDR3 reads CASSWDTPSPLHF. CDR3 sequence (DNA): TGTGCCAGCAGCTGGGACACCCCCTCACCCCTCCACTTT. Based on the CDR3 plus reference TRBV5-5 and TRBJ1-6, the full variable domain is DAGVTQSPTHLIKTRGQQVTLRCSPISGHKSVSWYQQVLGQGPQFIFQYYEKEERGRGNFPDRFSARQFPNYSSELNVNALLLGDSALYLCASSWDTPSPLHFGNGTRLTVT.